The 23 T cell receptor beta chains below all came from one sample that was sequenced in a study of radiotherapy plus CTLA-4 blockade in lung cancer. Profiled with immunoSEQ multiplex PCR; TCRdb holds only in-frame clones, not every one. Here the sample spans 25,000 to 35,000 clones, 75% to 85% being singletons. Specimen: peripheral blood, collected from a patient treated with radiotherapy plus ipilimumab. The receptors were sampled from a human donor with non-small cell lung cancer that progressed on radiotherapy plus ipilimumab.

CDR3 nucleotides: TGTGCCAGCAGTTCCAGGGGGCTCCCGGACTATGGCTACACCTTC. Protein: CASSSRGLPDYGYTF. The chain has TRBV6-5 and TRBJ1-2; TRBD1 matches 8 bases. V was pared by 4 bases and J by 3 bases, with 7 bases of the junction left unmatched. Germline V lookup: CDR1 MNHEY, CDR2 SVGAGI. This CDR3 is built from 15 residues.

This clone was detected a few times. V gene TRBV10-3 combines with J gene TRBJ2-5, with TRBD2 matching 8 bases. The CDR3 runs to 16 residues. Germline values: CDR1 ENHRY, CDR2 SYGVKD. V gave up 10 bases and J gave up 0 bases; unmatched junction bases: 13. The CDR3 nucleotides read TGTGCCAGTCGAGGGGAGCGGGGGAAAAACCAAGAGACCCAGTACTTC. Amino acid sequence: CASRGERGKNQETQYF.

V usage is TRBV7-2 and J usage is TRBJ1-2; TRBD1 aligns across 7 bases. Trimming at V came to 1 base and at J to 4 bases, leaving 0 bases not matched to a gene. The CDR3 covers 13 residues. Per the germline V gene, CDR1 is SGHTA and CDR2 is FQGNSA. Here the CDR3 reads CASSLEGAYGYTF. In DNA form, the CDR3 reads TGTGCCAGCAGCTTAGAGGGGGCCTATGGCTACACCTTC. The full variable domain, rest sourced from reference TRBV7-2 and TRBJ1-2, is GAGVSQSPSNKVTEKGKDVELRCDPISGHTALYWYRQSLGQGLEFLIYFQGNSAPDKSGLPSDRFSAERTGGSVSTLTIQRTQQEDSAVYLCASSLEGAYGYTFGSGTRLTVV.

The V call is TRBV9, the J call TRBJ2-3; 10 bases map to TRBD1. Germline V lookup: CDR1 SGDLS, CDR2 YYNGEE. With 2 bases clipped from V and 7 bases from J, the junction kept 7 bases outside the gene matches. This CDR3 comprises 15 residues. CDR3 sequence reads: CASSVGQGNLNTQYF. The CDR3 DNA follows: TGTGCCAGCAGCGTGGGACAGGGGAATTTGAATACGCAGTATTTT.

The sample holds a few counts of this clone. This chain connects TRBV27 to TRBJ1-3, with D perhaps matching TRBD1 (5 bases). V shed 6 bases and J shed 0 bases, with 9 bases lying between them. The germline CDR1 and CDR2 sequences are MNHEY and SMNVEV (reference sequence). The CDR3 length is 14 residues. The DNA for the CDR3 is TGTGCCAGCAGAGACAGCCTCTCTGGAAACACCATATATTTT. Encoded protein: CASRDSLSGNTIYF.

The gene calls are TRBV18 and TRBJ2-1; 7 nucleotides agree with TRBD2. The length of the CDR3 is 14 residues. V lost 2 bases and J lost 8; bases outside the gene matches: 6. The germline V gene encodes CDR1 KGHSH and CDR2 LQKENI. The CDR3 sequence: CASSPGLVSDEQFF. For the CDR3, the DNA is TGTGCCAGCTCACCAGGACTAGTTTCCGATGAGCAGTTCTTC.

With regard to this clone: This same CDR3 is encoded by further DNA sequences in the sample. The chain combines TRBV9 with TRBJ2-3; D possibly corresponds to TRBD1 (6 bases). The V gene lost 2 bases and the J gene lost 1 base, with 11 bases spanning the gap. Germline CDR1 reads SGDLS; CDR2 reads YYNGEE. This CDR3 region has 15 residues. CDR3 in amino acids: CASSVQGGGTDTQYF. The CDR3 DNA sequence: TGTGCCAGCAGCGTTCAAGGGGGAGGCACAGATACGCAGTATTTT.

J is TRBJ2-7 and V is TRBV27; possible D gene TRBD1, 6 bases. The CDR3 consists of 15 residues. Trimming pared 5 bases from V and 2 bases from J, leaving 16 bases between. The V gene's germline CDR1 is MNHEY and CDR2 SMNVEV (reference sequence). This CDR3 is CASSQPRQAAYEQYF. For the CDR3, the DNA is TGTGCCAGCAGTCAACCCCGACAGGCCGCCTACGAGCAGTACTTC.

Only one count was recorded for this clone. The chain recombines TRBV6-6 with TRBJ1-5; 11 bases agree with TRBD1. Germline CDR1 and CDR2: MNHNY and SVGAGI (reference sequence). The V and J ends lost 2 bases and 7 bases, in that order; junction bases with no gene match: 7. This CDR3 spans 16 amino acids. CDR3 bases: TGTGCCAGCAGTTACCGGGACAGGGGGAACCGACAGCCCCAGCATTTT. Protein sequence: CASSYRDRGNRQPQHF.

In nucleotides, the CDR3 is TGTGCCAGCAGCTCCCCTGGGGGAGGGTACGGCTACACCTTC. It translates to CASSSPGGGYGYTF. The J gene is TRBJ1-2, the V gene TRBV5-4, with D possibly being TRBD1 (5 bases). V was clipped by 3 bases and J by 8 bases, with 17 bases between them. The germline gives CDR1 SGHNT, CDR2 YYREEE (reference sequence). The CDR3 spans 14 residues.

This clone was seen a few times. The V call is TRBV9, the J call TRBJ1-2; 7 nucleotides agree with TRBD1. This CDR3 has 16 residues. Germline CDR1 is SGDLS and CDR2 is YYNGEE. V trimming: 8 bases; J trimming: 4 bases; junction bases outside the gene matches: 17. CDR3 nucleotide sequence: TGTGCCAGTGCGCGGACAGGAGAAGGCTGGAGCTATGGCTACACCTTC. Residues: CASARTGEGWSYGYTF. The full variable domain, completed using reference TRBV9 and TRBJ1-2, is DSGVTQTPKHLITATGQRVTLRCSPRSGDLSVYWYQQSLDQGLQFLIQYYNGEERAKGNILERFSAQQFPDLHSELNLSSLELGDSALYFCASARTGEGWSYGYTFGSGTRLTVV.

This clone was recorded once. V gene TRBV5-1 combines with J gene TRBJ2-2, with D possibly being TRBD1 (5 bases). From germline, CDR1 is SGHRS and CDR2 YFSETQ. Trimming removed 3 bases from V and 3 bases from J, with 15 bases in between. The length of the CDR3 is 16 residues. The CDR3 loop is CASSSRGARHTGELFF. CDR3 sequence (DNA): TGCGCCAGCAGCTCAAGGGGCGCCCGACACACCGGGGAGCTGTTTTTT. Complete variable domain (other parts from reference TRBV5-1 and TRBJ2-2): KAGVTQTPRYLIKTRGQQVTLSCSPISGHRSVSWYQQTPGQGLQFLFEYFSETQRNKGNFPGRFSGRQFSNSRSEMNVSTLELGDSALYLCASSSRGARHTGELFFGEGSRLTVL.

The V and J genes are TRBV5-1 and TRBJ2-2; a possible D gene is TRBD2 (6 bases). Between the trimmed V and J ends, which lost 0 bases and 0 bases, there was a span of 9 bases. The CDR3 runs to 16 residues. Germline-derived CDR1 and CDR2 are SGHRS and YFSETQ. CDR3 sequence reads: CASSLESGANTGELFF. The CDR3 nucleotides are TGCGCCAGCAGCTTGGAGTCGGGGGCGAACACCGGGGAGCTGTTTTTT.

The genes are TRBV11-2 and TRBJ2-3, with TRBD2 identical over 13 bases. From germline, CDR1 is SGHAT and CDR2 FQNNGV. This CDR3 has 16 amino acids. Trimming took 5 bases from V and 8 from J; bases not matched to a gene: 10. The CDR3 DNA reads TGTGCCAGCAGCACGGGACTAGCGGGGAACCTGCGTACGCAGTATTTT. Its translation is CASSTGLAGNLRTQYF.

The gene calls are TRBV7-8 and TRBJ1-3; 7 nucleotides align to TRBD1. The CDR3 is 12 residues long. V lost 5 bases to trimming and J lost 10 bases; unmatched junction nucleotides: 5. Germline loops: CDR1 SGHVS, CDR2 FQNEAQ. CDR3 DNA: TGTGCCAGCAGCCTAGGGGACAGAACCATATATTTT. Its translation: CASSLGDRTIYF.

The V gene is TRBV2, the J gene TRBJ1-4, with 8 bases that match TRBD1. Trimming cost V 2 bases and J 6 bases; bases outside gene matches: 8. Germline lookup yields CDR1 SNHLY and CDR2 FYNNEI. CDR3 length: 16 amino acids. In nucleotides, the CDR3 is TGTGCCAGCAGTGAAAGACAGGGGCGAAGGGATGAAAAACTGTTTTTT. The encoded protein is CASSERQGRRDEKLFF.

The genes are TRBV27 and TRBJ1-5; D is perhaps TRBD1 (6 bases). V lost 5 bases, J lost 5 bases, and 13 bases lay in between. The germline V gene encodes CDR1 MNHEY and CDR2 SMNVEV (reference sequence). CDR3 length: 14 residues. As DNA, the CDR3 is TGTGCCAGCAGTCCACAGGGAGGGTATCAGCCCCAGCATTTT. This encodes CASSPQGGYQPQHF.

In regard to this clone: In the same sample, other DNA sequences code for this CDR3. CDR3 DNA sequence: TGTGCCAGCAGCTCCGACAGTAATGGAAACACCATATATTTT. Encoded protein: CASSSDSNGNTIYF. The genes are TRBV11-3 and TRBJ1-3; possible D gene TRBD1, 5 bases. Germline lookup yields CDR1 SGHNT and CDR2 YENEEA. This CDR3 has 14 residues. Trimming took off 4 bases at V and 3 bases at J, with 10 bases between the two ends.

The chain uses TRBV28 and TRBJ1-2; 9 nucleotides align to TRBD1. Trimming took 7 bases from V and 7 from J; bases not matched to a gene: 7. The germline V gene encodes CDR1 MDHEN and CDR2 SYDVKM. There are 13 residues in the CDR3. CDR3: CASTSGQGGGYTF. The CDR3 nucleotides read TGTGCCAGCACCTCGGGACAGGGAGGTGGCTACACCTTC.

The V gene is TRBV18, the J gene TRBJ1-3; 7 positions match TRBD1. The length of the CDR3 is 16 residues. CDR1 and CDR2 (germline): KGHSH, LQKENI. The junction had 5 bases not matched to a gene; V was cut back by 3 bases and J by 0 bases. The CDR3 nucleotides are TGTGCCAGCTCACCGTCGGGACAGAACTCTGGAAACACCATATATTTT. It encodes CASSPSGQNSGNTIYF. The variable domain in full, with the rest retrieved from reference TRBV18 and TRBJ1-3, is NAGVMQNPRHLVRRRGQEARLRCSPMKGHSHVYWYRQLPEEGLKFMVYLQKENIIDESGMPKERFSAEFPKEGPSILRIQQVVRGDSAAYFCASSPSGQNSGNTIYFGEGSWLTVV.

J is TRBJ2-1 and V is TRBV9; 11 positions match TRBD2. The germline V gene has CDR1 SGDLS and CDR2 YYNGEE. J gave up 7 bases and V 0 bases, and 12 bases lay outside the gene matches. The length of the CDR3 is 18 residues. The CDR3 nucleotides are TGTGCCAGCAGCGTAGCTAGCGGGGGGCTAGGGGTGGGGAATGAGCAGTTCTTC. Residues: CASSVASGGLGVGNEQFF.

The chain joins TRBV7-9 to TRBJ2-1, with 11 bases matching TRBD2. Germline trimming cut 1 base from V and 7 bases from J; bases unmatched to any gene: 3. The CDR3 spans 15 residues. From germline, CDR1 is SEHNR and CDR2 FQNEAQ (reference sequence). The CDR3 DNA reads TGTGCCAGCAGCTTAGGGTCTAGCGGGGGGAATGAGCAGTTCTTC. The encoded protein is CASSLGSSGGNEQFF. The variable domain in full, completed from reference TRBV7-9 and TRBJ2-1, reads DTGVSQNPRHKITKRGQNVTFRCDPISEHNRLYWYRQTLGQGPEFLTYFQNEAQLEKSRLLSDRFSAERPKGSFSTLEIQRTEQGDSAMYLCASSLGSSGGNEQFFGPGTRLTVL.

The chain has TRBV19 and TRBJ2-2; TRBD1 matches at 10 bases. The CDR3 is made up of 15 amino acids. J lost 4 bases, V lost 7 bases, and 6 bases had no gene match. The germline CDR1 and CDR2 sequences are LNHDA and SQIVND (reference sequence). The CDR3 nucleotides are TGTGCCAGTACCGAGGGACAGGGGATCACCGGGGAGCTGTTTTTT. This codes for CASTEGQGITGELFF.